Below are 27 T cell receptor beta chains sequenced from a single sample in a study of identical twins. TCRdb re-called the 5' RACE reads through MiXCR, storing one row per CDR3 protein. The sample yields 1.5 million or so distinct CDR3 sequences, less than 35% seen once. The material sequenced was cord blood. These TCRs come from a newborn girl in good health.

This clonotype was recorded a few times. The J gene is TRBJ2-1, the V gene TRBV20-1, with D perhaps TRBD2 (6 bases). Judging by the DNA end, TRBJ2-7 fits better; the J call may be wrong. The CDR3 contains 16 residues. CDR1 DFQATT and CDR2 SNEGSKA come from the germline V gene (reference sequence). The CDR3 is CSARRRQRVIYNEQYF. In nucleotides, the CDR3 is TGCAGTGCTAGACGGCGGCAGCGGGTCATCTACAATGAGCAGTACTTC.

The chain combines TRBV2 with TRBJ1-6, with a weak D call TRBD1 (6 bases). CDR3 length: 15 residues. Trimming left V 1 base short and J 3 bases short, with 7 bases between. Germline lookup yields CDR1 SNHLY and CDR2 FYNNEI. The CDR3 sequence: CASSEGGHYNSPLHF. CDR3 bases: TGTGCCAGCAGTGAAGGGGGACACTATAATTCACCCCTCCACTTT.

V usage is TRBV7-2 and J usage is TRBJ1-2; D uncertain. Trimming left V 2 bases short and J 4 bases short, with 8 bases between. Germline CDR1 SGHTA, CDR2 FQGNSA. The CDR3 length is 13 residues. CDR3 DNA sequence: TGTGCCAGCAGCTTAATGGATTCCTATGGCTACACCTTC. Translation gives CASSLMDSYGYTF.

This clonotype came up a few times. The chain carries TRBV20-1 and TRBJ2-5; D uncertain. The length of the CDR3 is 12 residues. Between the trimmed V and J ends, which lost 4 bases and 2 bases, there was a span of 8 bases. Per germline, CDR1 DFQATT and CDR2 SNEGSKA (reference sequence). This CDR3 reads CSATLPQETQYF. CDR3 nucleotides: TGCAGTGCTACTCTACCGCAAGAGACCCAGTACTTC.

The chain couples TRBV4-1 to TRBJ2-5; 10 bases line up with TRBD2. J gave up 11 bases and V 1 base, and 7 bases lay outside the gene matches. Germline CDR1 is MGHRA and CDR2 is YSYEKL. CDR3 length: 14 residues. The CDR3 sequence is CASSQALAGDEQYF. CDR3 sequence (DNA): TGCGCCAGCAGCCAAGCCCTAGCGGGGGATGAGCAGTACTTC.

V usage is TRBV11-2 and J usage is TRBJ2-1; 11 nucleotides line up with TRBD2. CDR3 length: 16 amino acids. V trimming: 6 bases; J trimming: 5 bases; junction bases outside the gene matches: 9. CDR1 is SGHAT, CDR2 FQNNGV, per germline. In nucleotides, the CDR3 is TGTGCCAGCAGTCTTGGTAGCGGGAGGGCCCACAATGAGCAGTTCTTC. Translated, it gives CASSLGSGRAHNEQFF.

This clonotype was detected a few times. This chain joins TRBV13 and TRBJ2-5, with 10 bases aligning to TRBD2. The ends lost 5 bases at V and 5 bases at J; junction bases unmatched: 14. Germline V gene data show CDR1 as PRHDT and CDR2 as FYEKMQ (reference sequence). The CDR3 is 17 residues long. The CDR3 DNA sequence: TGTGCCAGCAGCCTCATACTAGCGGGGTCGCTATGGGAGACCCAGTACTTC. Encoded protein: CASSLILAGSLWETQYF.

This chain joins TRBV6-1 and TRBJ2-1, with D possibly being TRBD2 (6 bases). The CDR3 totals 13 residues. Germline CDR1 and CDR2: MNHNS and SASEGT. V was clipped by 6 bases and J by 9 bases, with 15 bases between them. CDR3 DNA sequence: TGTGCCAGCAGGCTAGCGACCTTTCTTGAGCAGTTCTTC. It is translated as CASRLATFLEQFF.

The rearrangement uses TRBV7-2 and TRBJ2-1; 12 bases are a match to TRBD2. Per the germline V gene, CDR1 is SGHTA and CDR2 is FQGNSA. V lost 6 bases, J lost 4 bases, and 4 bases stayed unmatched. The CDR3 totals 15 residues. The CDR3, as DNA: TGTGCCAGCAGATCTAGCGGGGGGGCGTACAATGAGCAGTTCTTC. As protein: CASRSSGGAYNEQFF.

CDR3 nucleotide sequence: TGTGCCAGCGGAGGGGGGGGCACCGGGGAGCTGTTTTTT. Encoded protein: CASGGGGTGELFF. The chain links TRBV28 to TRBJ2-2; D may be TRBD2 (7 bases). This CDR3 is 13 amino acids long. V was clipped by 8 bases and J by 4 bases, with 11 bases between them. Germline V gene lookup returns CDR1 MDHEN and CDR2 SYDVKM.

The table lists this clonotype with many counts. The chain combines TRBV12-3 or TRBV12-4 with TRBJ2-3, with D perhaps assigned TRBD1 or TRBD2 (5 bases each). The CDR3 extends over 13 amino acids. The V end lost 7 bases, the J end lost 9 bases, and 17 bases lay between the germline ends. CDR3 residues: CASTRGAYQTQYF. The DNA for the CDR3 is TGTGCCAGCACCCGAGGGGCATACCAAACGCAGTATTTT.

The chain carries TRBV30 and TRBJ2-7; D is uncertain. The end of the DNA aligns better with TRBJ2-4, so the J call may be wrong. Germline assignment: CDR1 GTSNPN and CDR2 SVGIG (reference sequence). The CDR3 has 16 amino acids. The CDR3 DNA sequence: TGTGCCTGGAGTACCTGGGCCTTTATAGCCAAAAACATTCAGTACTTC. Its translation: CAWSTWAFIAKNIQYF.

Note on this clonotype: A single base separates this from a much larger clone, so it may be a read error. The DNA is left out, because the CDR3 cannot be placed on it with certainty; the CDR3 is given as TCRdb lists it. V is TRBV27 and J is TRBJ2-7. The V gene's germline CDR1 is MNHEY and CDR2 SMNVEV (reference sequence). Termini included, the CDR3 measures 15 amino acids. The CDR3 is CASSFGSGSSYERYF.

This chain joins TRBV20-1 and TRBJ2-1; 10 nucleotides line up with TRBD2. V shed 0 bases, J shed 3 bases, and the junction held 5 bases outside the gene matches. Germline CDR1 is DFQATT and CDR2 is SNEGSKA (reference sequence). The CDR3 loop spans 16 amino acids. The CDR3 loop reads CSARDLLAGYYNEQFF. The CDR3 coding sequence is TGCAGTGCTAGAGATTTACTAGCGGGGTACTACAATGAGCAGTTCTTC.

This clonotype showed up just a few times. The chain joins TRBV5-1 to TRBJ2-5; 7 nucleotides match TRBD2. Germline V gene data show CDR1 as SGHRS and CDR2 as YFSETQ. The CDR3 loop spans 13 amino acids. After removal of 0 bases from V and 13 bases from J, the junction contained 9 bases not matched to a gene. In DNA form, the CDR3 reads TGCGCCAGCAGCTTGGACCCTCGGGGGGACTTGTACTTC. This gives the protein CASSLDPRGDLYF.

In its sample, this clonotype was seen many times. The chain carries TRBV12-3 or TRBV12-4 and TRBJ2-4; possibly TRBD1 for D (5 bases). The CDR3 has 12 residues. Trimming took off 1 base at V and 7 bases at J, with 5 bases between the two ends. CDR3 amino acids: CASSLDRNIQYF. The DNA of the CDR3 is TGTGCCAGCAGTTTAGACAGGAACATTCAGTACTTC.

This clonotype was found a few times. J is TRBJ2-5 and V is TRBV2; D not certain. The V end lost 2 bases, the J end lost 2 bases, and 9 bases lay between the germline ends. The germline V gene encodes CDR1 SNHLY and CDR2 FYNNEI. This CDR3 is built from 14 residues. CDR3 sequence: CASSERGAQETQYF. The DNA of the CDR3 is TGTGCCAGCAGTGAACGAGGCGCACAAGAGACCCAGTACTTC.

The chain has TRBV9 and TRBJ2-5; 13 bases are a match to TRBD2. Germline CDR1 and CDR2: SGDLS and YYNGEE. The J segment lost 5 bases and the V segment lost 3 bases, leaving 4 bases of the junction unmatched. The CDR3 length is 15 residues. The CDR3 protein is CASSGLAGGPETQYF. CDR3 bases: TGTGCCAGCAGCGGACTAGCGGGGGGCCCTGAGACCCAGTACTTC.

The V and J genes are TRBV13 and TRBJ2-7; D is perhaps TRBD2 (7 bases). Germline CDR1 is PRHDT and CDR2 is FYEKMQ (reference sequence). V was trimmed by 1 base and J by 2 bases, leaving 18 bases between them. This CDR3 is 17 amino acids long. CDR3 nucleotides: TGTGCCAGCAGCTTAGAGTTTGGGGGGGGCTCAACCTACGAGCAGTACTTC. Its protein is CASSLEFGGGSTYEQYF.

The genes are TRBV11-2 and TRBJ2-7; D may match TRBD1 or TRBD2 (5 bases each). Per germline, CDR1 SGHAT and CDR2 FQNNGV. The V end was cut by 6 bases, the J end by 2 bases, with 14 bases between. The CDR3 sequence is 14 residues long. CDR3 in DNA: TGTGCCAGCAGTTACACACCGGGGCCCTACGAGCAGTACTTC. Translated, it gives CASSYTPGPYEQYF.

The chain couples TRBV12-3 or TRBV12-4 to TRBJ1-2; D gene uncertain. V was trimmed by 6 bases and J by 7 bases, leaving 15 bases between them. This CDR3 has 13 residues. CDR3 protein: CASRPARYFGYTF. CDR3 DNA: TGTGCCAGCAGGCCAGCCCGCTATTTTGGCTACACCTTC.

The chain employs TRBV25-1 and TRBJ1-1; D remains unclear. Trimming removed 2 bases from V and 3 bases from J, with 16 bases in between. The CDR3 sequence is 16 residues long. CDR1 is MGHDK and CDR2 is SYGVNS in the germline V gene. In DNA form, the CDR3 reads TGTGCCAGCAGTGAAGGTCGTAACAGCCTATACACTGAAGCTTTCTTT. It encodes CASSEGRNSLYTEAFF.

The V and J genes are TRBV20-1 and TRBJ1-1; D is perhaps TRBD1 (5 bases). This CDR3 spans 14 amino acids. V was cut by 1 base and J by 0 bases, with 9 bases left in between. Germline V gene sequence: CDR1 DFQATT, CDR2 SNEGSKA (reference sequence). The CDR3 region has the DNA TGCAGTGCTAGAGTAGGGGCCATGAACACTGAAGCTTTCTTT. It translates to CSARVGAMNTEAFF.

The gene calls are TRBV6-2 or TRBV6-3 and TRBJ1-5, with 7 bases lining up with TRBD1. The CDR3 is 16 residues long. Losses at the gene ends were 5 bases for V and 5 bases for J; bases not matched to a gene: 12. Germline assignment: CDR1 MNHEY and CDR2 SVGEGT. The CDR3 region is CASSDPRQGEDQPQHF. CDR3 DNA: TGTGCCAGCAGTGACCCCCGACAGGGTGAGGATCAGCCCCAGCATTTT.

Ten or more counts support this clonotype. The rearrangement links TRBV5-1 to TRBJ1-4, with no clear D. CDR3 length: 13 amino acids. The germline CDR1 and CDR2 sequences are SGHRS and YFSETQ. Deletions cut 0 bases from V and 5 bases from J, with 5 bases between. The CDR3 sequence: CASSLGLNEKLFF. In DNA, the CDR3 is TGCGCCAGCAGCTTGGGATTAAATGAAAAACTGTTTTTT.

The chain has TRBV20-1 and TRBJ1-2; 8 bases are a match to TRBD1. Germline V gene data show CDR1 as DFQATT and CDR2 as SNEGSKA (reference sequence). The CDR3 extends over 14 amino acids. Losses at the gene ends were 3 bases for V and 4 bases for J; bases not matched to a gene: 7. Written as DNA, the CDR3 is TGCAGTGCTAGGAGGGCAGGGGGCACCTATGGCTACACCTTC. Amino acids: CSARRAGGTYGYTF.

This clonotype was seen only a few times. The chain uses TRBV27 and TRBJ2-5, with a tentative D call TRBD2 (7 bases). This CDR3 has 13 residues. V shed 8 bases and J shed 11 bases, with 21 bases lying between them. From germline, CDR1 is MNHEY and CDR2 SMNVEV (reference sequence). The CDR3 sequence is CASAFTGRVEQYF. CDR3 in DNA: TGTGCCAGCGCTTTTACAGGGAGGGTAGAGCAGTACTTC.